This entry lists 32 T cell receptor beta chains sequenced from one sample in a study of CD8+ T cells in alopecia areata (dated by TCRdb to 2016 to 2019). The protocol used for the library was the immunoSEQ multiplex PCR assay. RNA was extracted from all samples and reverse transcribed into cDNA as template for TCR sequencing. TCRdb provides this immuneACCESS table in a form limited to in-frame rearrangements. Some clones are lacking; in checked studies, under half of them reflect an unresolved V gene, and why the rest are absent is not known. A total of about 210,000 clones appear in this sample, less than 50% of them only once. The top ten clonotypes cover about 2.6% of the sample. This specimen's treatment or condition label, per the study, means: oral pan-JAK inhibitor, 5-10 mg twice daily. Sequences were derived from CD4+ T cells sorted from blood, sampled at roughly week 38, from a patient treated with tofacitinib. These receptor sequences come from a human donor with alopecia areata.

The chain uses TRBV30 and TRBJ1-4; D call uncertain. V lost 0 bases, J lost 4 bases, and 6 bases lay in between. Germline V CDR1 and CDR2: GTSNPN, SVGIG (reference sequence). The CDR3 has 13 amino acids. The CDR3 sequence is CAWSVIGNEKLFF. The CDR3 coding sequence is TGTGCCTGGAGTGTGATCGGTAATGAAAAACTGTTTTTT.

V usage is TRBV6-5 and J usage is TRBJ2-4; D is unresolved. The germline gives CDR1 MNHEY, CDR2 SVGAGI. CDR3 length: 14 amino acids. Trimming stripped 4 bases from V and 0 bases from J, with 7 bases between. CDR3 amino acids: CASSLASAKNIQYF. CDR3 nucleotide sequence: TGTGCCAGCAGTTTAGCATCAGCCAAAAACATTCAGTACTTC.

This clone was seen a handful of times. The rearrangement joins TRBV2 to TRBJ1-1, with D possibly matching TRBD1 (5 bases). The length of the CDR3 is 15 residues. Germline CDR1 reads SNHLY; CDR2 reads FYNNEI. The V and J ends lost 6 bases and 3 bases respectively, with 17 bases between them. The CDR3 DNA reads TGTGCCAGCAGGGCCCAAGCGGGACCCGACACTGAAGCTTTCTTT. Protein: CASRAQAGPDTEAFF. Complete variable domain (other parts from reference TRBV2 and TRBJ1-1): EPEVTQTPSHQVTQMGQEVILRCVPISNHLYFYWYRQILGQKVEFLVSFYNNEISEKSEIFDDQFSVERPDGSNFTLKIRSTKLEDSAMYFCASRAQAGPDTEAFFGQGTRLTVV.

The DNA of the CDR3 is TGTGCCAGCAGGGGGACTAGCGGGCTGACCTCTGGGGCCAACGTCCTGACTTTC. As protein: CASRGTSGLTSGANVLTF. This rearrangement joins TRBV7-2 to TRBJ2-6; TRBD2 agrees at 12 bases. Germline V gives CDR1 SGHTA, CDR2 FQGNSA. The CDR3 contains 18 residues. V lost 6 bases, J lost 0 bases, and 6 bases stayed unmatched.

This clone was observed a few times. The chain is built from TRBV7-9 and TRBJ2-3; 11 bases are a match to TRBD2. Germline assignment: CDR1 SEHNR and CDR2 FQNEAQ (reference sequence). The trim removed 2 bases at V and 15 bases at J, leaving 7 bases unmatched. CDR3 size: 13 residues. The CDR3 region is CASSLTSGSGVYF. CDR3 DNA sequence: TGTGCCAGCAGCTTAACTAGCGGGAGTGGTGTATATTTT.

This sequence joins TRBV30 and TRBJ2-2, with TRBD2 matching over 8 bases. Looked up from germline, CDR1 is GTSNPN and CDR2 is SVGIG (reference sequence). CDR3 length: 14 amino acids. The ends lost 3 bases at V and 4 bases at J; junction bases unmatched: 4. CDR3 nucleotides: TGTGCCTGGAGGAGCGGGACTAGCACCGGGGAGCTGTTTTTT. Protein sequence: CAWRSGTSTGELFF.

The sample holds a few counts of this clone. The gene calls are TRBV7-9 and TRBJ1-1; no definite D call. Per germline, CDR1 SEHNR and CDR2 FQNEAQ (reference sequence). The CDR3 extends over 16 amino acids. V lost 5 bases, J lost 1 base, and 17 bases lay in between. This CDR3 reads CASSLPGSTKNTEAFF. In DNA, the CDR3 is TGTGCCAGCAGCCTTCCGGGGTCTACAAAGAACACTGAAGCTTTCTTT.

This sequence joins TRBV10-3 and TRBJ1-2; 7 bases match TRBD1. The germline V gene has CDR1 ENHRY and CDR2 SYGVKD. This CDR3 is built from 15 residues. Trimming at V came to 8 bases and at J to 7 bases, leaving 16 bases not matched to a gene. CDR3 loop: CAIAKGGTGARGYTF. For the CDR3, the DNA is TGTGCCATCGCAAAGGGCGGTACAGGGGCGCGTGGCTACACCTTC.

The chain uses TRBV6-1 and TRBJ2-5; 14 bases align to TRBD2. Germline V gives CDR1 MNHNS, CDR2 SASEGT. The CDR3 spans 18 residues. After removal of 4 bases from V and 2 bases from J, the junction contained 9 bases not matched to a gene. CDR3 region: CASSGMTSGRASQETQYF. In DNA form, the CDR3 reads TGTGCCAGCAGTGGTATGACTAGCGGGAGGGCCTCTCAAGAGACCCAGTACTTC.

This clone has ten or more counts. The genes are TRBV6-6 and TRBJ2-6; 11 bases align to TRBD2. Germline trimming cut 7 bases from V and 4 bases from J; bases unmatched to any gene: 6. Germline CDR1 MNHNY, CDR2 SVGAGI (reference sequence). The CDR3 is made up of 16 amino acids. CDR3 nucleotide sequence: TGTGCCAGCAACCCGACTAGCGGGGACGGGGCCAACGTCCTGACTTTC. Encoded protein: CASNPTSGDGANVLTF.

DNA for the CDR3: TGTGCCAGCAGCTTACCTGAACAGGGGACCTACGAGCAGTACTTC. It specifies CASSLPEQGTYEQYF. J is TRBJ2-7 and V is TRBV7-9; TRBD1 matches at 7 bases. In germline, CDR1 is SEHNR, CDR2 FQNEAQ (reference sequence). The CDR3 loop spans 15 amino acids. After removal of 2 bases from V and 2 bases from J, the junction contained 6 bases not matched to a gene. The complete variable domain, with remaining parts taken from reference TRBV7-9 and TRBJ2-7, reads DTGVSQNPRHKITKRGQNVTFRCDPISEHNRLYWYRQTLGQGPEFLTYFQNEAQLEKSRLLSDRFSAERPKGSFSTLEIQRTEQGDSAMYLCASSLPEQGTYEQYFGPGTRLTVT.

The chain links TRBV29-1 to TRBJ1-2; D is undetermined. This CDR3 spans 11 amino acids. Germline loops: CDR1 SQVTM, CDR2 ANQGSEA. CDR3 DNA sequence: TGCAGTTCCGCTACTAACTATGGCTACACCTTC. Protein product: CSSATNYGYTF.

The V call is TRBV30, the J call TRBJ1-5; D not certain. Germline-derived CDR1 and CDR2 are GTSNPN and SVGIG (reference sequence). The V gene lost 1 base and the J gene lost 0 bases, with 7 bases spanning the gap. The CDR3 extends over 14 amino acids. CDR3 in amino acids: CAWSGVPSNQPQHF. DNA for the CDR3: TGTGCCTGGAGTGGAGTGCCTAGCAATCAGCCCCAGCATTTT.

This clone came up many times. The genes are TRBV30 and TRBJ1-2; D gene uncertain. In germline, CDR1 is GTSNPN, CDR2 SVGIG (reference sequence). This CDR3 has 14 residues. Trimming removed 0 bases at V and 0 bases at J, with 8 bases between. As DNA, the CDR3 is TGTGCCTGGAGTGTACTAGCCACTAACTATGGCTACACCTTC. Translating gives CAWSVLATNYGYTF.

For this clone: Other DNA sequences of this sample code for an identical CDR3. The V call is TRBV7-6, the J call TRBJ2-5; D remains ambiguous. The CDR3 loop spans 13 amino acids. Germline assignment: CDR1 SGHVS and CDR2 FNYEAQ. V was shortened by 5 bases and J by 0 bases, with 7 bases between the two germline ends. This CDR3 reads CASSLINQETQYF. The CDR3 DNA reads TGTGCCAGCAGCCTCATCAACCAAGAGACCCAGTACTTC.

The rearrangement joins TRBV30 to TRBJ1-2; the match to TRBD1 covers 8 bases. CDR3 length: 13 amino acids. CDR1 GTSNPN and CDR2 SVGIG come from the germline V gene (reference sequence). V lost 8 bases, J lost 8 bases, and 13 bases stayed unmatched. As DNA, the CDR3 is TGTGCCGGTACCAGGGGGCTCCCCGGCGGCTACACCTTC. Its protein product is CAGTRGLPGGYTF.

This chain uses TRBV30 with TRBJ1-5; the D is unclear. Germline V lookup: CDR1 GTSNPN, CDR2 SVGIG (reference sequence). Trimming stripped 0 bases from V and 3 bases from J, with 12 bases between. The CDR3 covers 15 residues. DNA for the CDR3: TGTGCCTGGAGTGTACCTCGGGGAACCAATCAGCCCCAGCATTTT. Translated: CAWSVPRGTNQPQHF.

The chain links TRBV7-9 to TRBJ2-6; D gene unclear. From germline, CDR1 is SEHNR and CDR2 FQNEAQ (reference sequence). V lost 0 bases, J lost 0 bases, and 15 bases lay in between. The CDR3 loop spans 19 amino acids. In DNA form, the CDR3 reads TGTGCCAGCAGCTTAGCGGGTCAGACCCACTTCTCTGGGGCCAACGTCCTGACTTTC. This sequence encodes CASSLAGQTHFSGANVLTF.

The chain has TRBV7-2 and TRBJ2-1, with 13 bases identical to TRBD2. Trimming took 5 bases from V and 8 from J; bases not matched to a gene: 15. This CDR3 has 18 residues. Germline V gives CDR1 SGHTA, CDR2 FQGNSA. CDR3 amino acids: CASSRRPGLAGVGDEQFF. The CDR3 bases are TGTGCCAGCAGCCGCAGGCCCGGACTAGCGGGAGTAGGCGATGAGCAGTTCTTC.

The chain combines TRBV4-1 with TRBJ2-1; TRBD1 might be the D (7 bases). Germline assignment: CDR1 MGHRA and CDR2 YSYEKL. V lost 0 bases and J 1 base, leaving 10 bases between the germline ends. CDR3 size: 16 residues. Here the CDR3 reads CASSQEGGQSYNEQFF. CDR3 nucleotides: TGCGCCAGCAGCCAAGAGGGGGGACAGTCCTACAATGAGCAGTTCTTC.

J is TRBJ1-2 and V is TRBV7-3; D call uncertain. The CDR3 consists of 14 residues. Between the trimmed V and J ends, which lost 1 base and 8 bases, there was a span of 14 bases. Germline V gene data show CDR1 as SGHTA and CDR2 as FQGTGA. In DNA form, the CDR3 reads TGTGCCAGCAGCTTAAACCGAGGGTTTGAAGGCTACACCTTC. It yields the protein CASSLNRGFEGYTF. The full variable domain, with the rest looked up from reference TRBV7-3 and TRBJ1-2, is GAGVSQTPSNKVTEKGKYVELRCDPISGHTALYWYRQSLGQGPEFLIYFQGTGAADDSGLPNDRFFAVRPEGSVSTLKIQRTERGDSAVYLCASSLNRGFEGYTFGSGTRLTVV.

CDR3 coding DNA: TGTGCCACCAGCAGAGATATAGAGGGGCAAGAGACCCAGTACTTC. Amino acid sequence: CATSRDIEGQETQYF. V and J are TRBV15 and TRBJ2-5; perhaps D is TRBD1 or TRBD2 (5 bases each). Trimming shortened V by 0 bases and J by 2 bases, and 10 bases separated the two germline ends. The CDR3 contains 15 residues. The germline V gene encodes CDR1 LNHNV and CDR2 YYDKDF (reference sequence).

This clone appeared a few times. J is TRBJ1-1 and V is TRBV9; weak D call: TRBD1 (5 bases). Germline values: CDR1 SGDLS, CDR2 YYNGEE. The CDR3 consists of 13 residues. V dropped 7 bases and J dropped 3 bases, with 13 bases sitting between them. The CDR3 coding sequence is TGTGCCAGCTGCACGGGGCAGGACACTGAAGCTTTCTTT. Protein: CASCTGQDTEAFF.

This clone has a handful of counts. This sequence joins TRBV10-3 and TRBJ2-1; perhaps TRBD2 as D (6 bases). The CDR3 runs to 15 residues. V was cut by 4 bases and J by 9 bases, with 19 bases left in between. CDR1 is ENHRY and CDR2 is SYGVKD in the germline V gene. CDR3 sequence: CAISVGSGTTTEQFF. In DNA, the CDR3 is TGTGCCATCAGTGTAGGTAGCGGAACTACAACTGAGCAGTTCTTC.

Ten or more counts support this clone. This chain connects TRBV6-5 to TRBJ2-7; perhaps TRBD1 as D (5 bases). The CDR3 contains 14 residues. V shed 4 bases and J shed 3 bases, with 13 bases lying between them. Germline V gene sequence: CDR1 MNHEY, CDR2 SVGAGI. The CDR3 protein is CASSLYGAHYEQYF. In nucleotides, the CDR3 is TGTGCCAGCAGTTTATATGGGGCGCACTACGAGCAGTACTTC.

This chain joins TRBV5-1 and TRBJ2-7; 11 bases map to TRBD2. This CDR3 spans 14 amino acids. Germline values: CDR1 SGHRS, CDR2 YFSETQ. The V segment lost 3 bases and the J segment 4 bases; nucleotides outside the gene matches: 3. CDR3 sequence reads: CASSSVAGGYEQYF. The CDR3, as DNA: TGCGCCAGCAGCTCGGTAGCGGGAGGGTACGAGCAGTACTTC.

CDR3 region: CAWSAGTGGNQPQHF. Here the CDR3 DNA reads TGTGCCTGGAGCGCAGGGACAGGGGGCAATCAGCCCCAGCATTTT. V gene TRBV30 combines with J gene TRBJ1-5, with 10 bases aligning to TRBD1. Trimming cost V 3 bases and J 2 bases; bases outside gene matches: 4. The CDR3 consists of 15 residues. CDR1 GTSNPN and CDR2 SVGIG come from the germline V gene (reference sequence).

The CDR3 DNA reads as TGTGCCAGCAGTCGCCGGACGGACAATGAGCAGTTCTTC. It translates to CASSRRTDNEQFF. This chain joins TRBV6-5 and TRBJ2-1; D gene ambiguous. This CDR3 is 13 amino acids long. Trimming removed 5 bases at V and 5 bases at J, with 10 bases between. Germline V gene lookup returns CDR1 MNHEY and CDR2 SVGAGI.

This clone was detected a few times. Written as DNA, the CDR3 is TGTGCCAGCAGTACCCGGGACAGGGGCCCCAATCAGCCCCAGCATTTT. Translated: CASSTRDRGPNQPQHF. The rearrangement joins TRBV27 to TRBJ1-5, with 10 bases fitting TRBD1. Germline V gene lookup returns CDR1 MNHEY and CDR2 SMNVEV (reference sequence). The CDR3 consists of 16 residues. The junction had 7 bases not matched to a gene; V was cut back by 5 bases and J by 3 bases.

V and J are TRBV11-3 and TRBJ2-1; perhaps TRBD2 as D (5 bases). CDR3 size: 14 residues. Germline-derived CDR1 and CDR2 are SGHNT and YENEEA. V was trimmed by 5 bases and J by 3 bases, leaving 11 bases between them. The CDR3 nucleotides are TGTGCCAGCAGCGAAAGAGGACTCTACAATGAGCAGTTCTTC. It codes for CASSERGLYNEQFF.

The chain uses TRBV6-6 and TRBJ1-1; 8 bases fit TRBD1. The CDR3 is made up of 13 amino acids. The germline V gene encodes CDR1 MNHNY and CDR2 SVGAGI (reference sequence). The J segment lost 1 base and the V segment lost 10 bases, leaving 5 bases of the junction unmatched. The CDR3 here is CATVDRANTEAFF. The CDR3 nucleotides read TGTGCCACCGTGGACAGGGCGAACACTGAAGCTTTCTTT.

This clone showed up just a few times. The chain uses TRBV19 and TRBJ2-1; TRBD2 matches at 8 bases. Germline CDR1 reads LNHDA; CDR2 reads SQIVND (reference sequence). Trimming cost V 5 bases and J 2 bases; bases outside gene matches: 8. The CDR3 contains 16 residues. The CDR3 here is CASSPVAGTPYNEQFF. The CDR3 nucleotides are TGTGCCAGTAGTCCGGTAGCGGGGACCCCCTACAATGAGCAGTTCTTC.